Listed below are T cell receptor beta chains from one sample, sequenced in a study of blood T cells in healthy people across ages. TCRdb reprocessed the 5' RACE reads via MiXCR and lists one record per CDR3 protein. Among some 640,000 distinct CDR3 sequences, about 30% were seen once, and the ten largest hold about a sixth. What was sequenced was blood. The receptors originated from a woman older than 75 in good health. CDR3s include the opening cysteine and the closing phenylalanine or tryptophan. A D gene is named only where the DNA matches it firmly. Clone sizes are given selectively: once, few, many, or a class where the clone is expanded.

abundance	v_gene	j_gene	len	d_gene	CDR3aa	CDR3nt
NA	TRBV10-2	TRBJ2-1	16	NA	CASSEYPSRNYNEQFF	TGCGCCAGCAGTGAGTACCCTAGCCGAAACTACAATGAGCAGTTCTTC
NA	TRBV6-5	TRBJ2-1	13	NA	CASRKLEYNEQFF	TGTGCCAGCAGAAAACTAGAATACAATGAGCAGTTCTTC
few	TRBV9	TRBJ1-6	16	TRBD1	CASSLGPGQGNSPLHF	TGTGCCAGCAGCCTCGGCCCGGGACAGGGTAATTCACCCCTCCACTTT
many	TRBV29-1	TRBJ2-5	10	NA	CSVREDGQYF	TGCAGCGTAAGGGAGGACGGGCAGTACTTC
many	TRBV4-2	TRBJ2-7	16	NA	CASSQGAGTSEAEQYF	TGTGCCAGCAGCCAAGGGGCCGGGACAAGCGAGGCCGAGCAGTACTTC
many	TRBV12-3/TRBV12-4	TRBJ2-7	14	NA	CASRPSGSSYEQYF	TGTGCCAGCAGGCCCTCGGGGAGCTCCTACGAGCAGTACTTC
few	TRBV24-1	TRBJ2-7	17	NA	CATSDVPTRAAYNEQYF	TGTGCCACCAGTGATGTCCCCACCCGCGCCGCCTACAATGAGCAGTACTTC
NA	TRBV29-1	TRBJ1-2	12	TRBD1	CSVETGFRGYTF	TGCAGCGTTGAGACAGGGTTTCGCGGCTACACCTTC
many	TRBV12-3/TRBV12-4	TRBJ1-6	16	NA	CASSRQGPLENSPLHF	TGTGCCAGCAGCCGTCAGGGCCCCCTCGAGAATTCACCCCTCCACTTT
NA	TRBV6-5	TRBJ2-2	18	TRBD2	CASSYSSGGATIGGELFF	TGTGCCAGCAGTTACTCAAGCGGGGGGGCGACTATCGGCGGGGAGCTGTTTTTT
NA	TRBV20-1	TRBJ1-2	14	NA	CSASPGDTNYGYTF	TGCAGTGCTAGCCCAGGAGACACTAACTATGGCTACACCTTC
many	TRBV29-1	TRBJ1-1	14	NA	CSVFKQDGPAEAFF	TGCAGCGTTTTCAAACAGGACGGTCCGGCTGAAGCTTTCTTT
few	TRBV12-3/TRBV12-4	TRBJ2-2	13	NA	CASSLRGGGELFF	TGTGCCAGCAGTTTACGGGGAGGCGGGGAGCTGTTTTTT